These 14 T cell receptor beta chains were sequenced from one sample in a study of coeliac disease. Data came from immunoSEQ multiplex PCR; TCRdb stores just in-frame clones and leaves some out. The sample records more than 6,500 clones, roughly 69% being singletons. Material: lamina propria lymphocytes from the gut. The receptors were gathered from a man aged 30-40 years with celiac disease.

This sequence joins TRBV9 and TRBJ1-4; TRBD1 matches at 7 bases. The germline CDR1 and CDR2 sequences are SGDLS and YYNGEE. Trimming removed 3 bases from V and 5 bases from J; junction bases left unmatched: 7. The CDR3 runs 15 residues. The CDR3 loop is CASSGQQGLNEKLFF. CDR3 sequence (DNA): TGTGCCAGCAGCGGACAACAGGGGTTGAATGAAAAACTGTTTTTT.

The chain couples TRBV5-5 to TRBJ2-2, with a possible D match to TRBD1 (5 bases). Germline lookup yields CDR1 SGHKS and CDR2 YYEKEE (reference sequence). CDR3 length equals 13 residues. V shed 4 bases and J shed 6 bases, with 10 bases lying between them. The CDR3 loop reads CASSLRVPGELFF. The CDR3 bases are TGTGCCAGCAGCCTCAGGGTACCCGGGGAGCTGTTTTTT.

This clone was detected a few times. The gene calls are TRBV7-9 and TRBJ2-2; TRBD1 matches at 7 bases. CDR1 and CDR2 (germline): SEHNR, FQNEAQ (reference sequence). V gave up 8 bases and J gave up 3 bases; unmatched junction bases: 15. CDR3 length equals 17 residues. The CDR3 DNA reads as TGTGCCAGCTTCAAAGGAGACAGGGATAAGTACACCGGGGAGCTGTTTTTT. Translation: CASFKGDRDKYTGELFF.

The chain combines TRBV6-5 with TRBJ1-5; D might be TRBD1 (6 bases). The CDR3 extends over 15 amino acids. V was cut by 0 bases and J by 0 bases, with 6 bases left in between. The germline gives CDR1 MNHEY, CDR2 SVGAGI. The CDR3 region has the DNA TGTGCCAGCAGTTACTCGGACAGTAGCAATCAGCCCCAGCATTTT. Its translation: CASSYSDSSNQPQHF.

The sample holds one count of this clone. The rearrangement joins TRBV27 to TRBJ2-5; tentative D call: TRBD1 (7 bases). The CDR3 has 16 amino acids. V dropped 5 bases and J dropped 7 bases, with 23 bases sitting between them. Per the germline V gene, CDR1 is MNHEY and CDR2 is SMNVEV (reference sequence). CDR3 residues: CASSPLEGQTIWTQYF. The CDR3 DNA reads as TGTGCCAGCAGTCCCCTGGAGGGACAGACGATATGGACCCAGTACTTC.

This clone was observed a single time. V usage is TRBV27 and J usage is TRBJ2-7; 11 nucleotides agree with TRBD2. Germline V gene lookup returns CDR1 MNHEY and CDR2 SMNVEV (reference sequence). CDR3 length: 15 residues. V dropped 4 bases and J dropped 7; count of bases not matched to a gene: 9. CDR3 loop: CASSSTSGGTGEQYF. In DNA form, the CDR3 reads TGTGCCAGCAGTTCAACTAGCGGGGGAACAGGGGAGCAGTACTTC.

This clone was seen only a few times. The chain has TRBV13 and TRBJ2-7; 7 nucleotides match TRBD1. V was pared by 4 bases and J by 3 bases, with 6 bases of the junction left unmatched. Germline V gene sequence: CDR1 PRHDT, CDR2 FYEKMQ (reference sequence). CDR3 size: 14 residues. The CDR3 sequence: CASSSRDSYYEQYF. DNA for the CDR3: TGTGCCAGCAGCTCCCGGGACAGCTACTACGAGCAGTACTTC.

V usage is TRBV5-1 and J usage is TRBJ1-4; the match to TRBD1 covers 9 bases. V shed 0 bases and J 8 bases; nucleotides not matched to a gene: 8. This CDR3 spans 16 amino acids. CDR1 SGHRS and CDR2 YFSETQ come from the germline V gene. The CDR3 here is CASSLVPGQGGEKLFF. DNA for the CDR3: TGCGCCAGCAGCTTGGTTCCGGGACAGGGAGGGGAAAAACTGTTTTTT. The full variable domain, completed using reference TRBV5-1 and TRBJ1-4, is KAGVTQTPRYLIKTRGQQVTLSCSPISGHRSVSWYQQTPGQGLQFLFEYFSETQRNKGNFPGRFSGRQFSNSRSEMNVSTLELGDSALYLCASSLVPGQGGEKLFFGSGTQLSVL.

The chain has TRBV19 and TRBJ1-5; possibly TRBD1 for D (5 bases). The CDR3 length is 15 residues. Germline V gene lookup returns CDR1 LNHDA and CDR2 SQIVND (reference sequence). The V gene lost 3 bases and the J gene lost 2 bases, with 11 bases spanning the gap. CDR3 in DNA: TGTGCCAGTAGTATCTCAGGGTTGGGCAATCAGCCCCAGCATTTT. Translation: CASSISGLGNQPQHF.

This chain joins TRBV29-1 and TRBJ2-2; D is uncertain. Trimming stripped 5 bases from V and 1 base from J, with 5 bases between. The CDR3 runs to 12 residues. Germline-derived CDR1 and CDR2 are SQVTM and ANQGSEA. The CDR3 region is CSVIKNTGELFF. Written as DNA, the CDR3 is TGCAGCGTTATAAAGAACACCGGGGAGCTGTTTTTT.

This clone was observed a handful of times. This sequence joins TRBV7-9 and TRBJ2-3; D possibly corresponds to TRBD2 (5 bases). The length of the CDR3 is 16 residues. The germline CDR1 and CDR2 sequences are SEHNR and FQNEAQ (reference sequence). With 2 bases removed from V and 1 base from J, the gap between germline ends came to 13 bases. The CDR3 DNA sequence: TGTGCCAGCAGCTTAAGATCCCAGAGGGGCACAGATACGCAGTATTTT. Translating gives CASSLRSQRGTDTQYF.

The CDR3 is CASSLLGAETSYEQYF. CDR3 DNA: TGTGCCAGCAGCCTCCTGGGAGCGGAGACCTCCTACGAGCAGTACTTC. The chain combines TRBV6-6 with TRBJ2-7, with TRBD2 as a possible D gene (5 bases). CDR3 length equals 16 residues. V lost 6 bases and J lost 0, with 18 bases in between. Germline assignment: CDR1 MNHNY and CDR2 SVGAGI (reference sequence).

This rearrangement joins TRBV14 to TRBJ2-5; 8 bases fit TRBD2. There are 15 residues in the CDR3. V shed 0 bases, J shed 8 bases, and the junction held 8 bases outside the gene matches. The germline V gene encodes CDR1 SGHDN and CDR2 FVKESK. Written as DNA, the CDR3 is TGTGCCAGCAGCCAAGACGGTCTAGCGGGCCTCACCCAGTACTTC. Translated, it gives CASSQDGLAGLTQYF.

This clone appeared a single time. The CDR3 is CASRDSGGQETQYF. The DNA of the CDR3 is TGTGCCAGCAGGGATAGCGGGGGCCAAGAGACCCAGTACTTC. V is TRBV6-5 and J is TRBJ2-5; 9 bases are shared with TRBD2. This CDR3 region has 14 residues. The V gene's germline CDR1 is MNHEY and CDR2 SVGAGI. Trimming cost V 6 bases and J 1 base; bases outside gene matches: 3.